These T cell receptor beta chains were read from a single sample in a study of blood T cell repertoires in COVID-19. Profiled with immunoSEQ multiplex PCR; TCRdb holds only in-frame clones, not every one. This sample has about 100,000 clones, with 85% found just once. Sequencing input: peripheral blood. These receptors all come from a woman in her 70s with active or convalescent COVID-19. Both conserved end residues are part of each CDR3. The order of the fields is clone size, V gene, D gene, J gene, CDR3 protein, CDR3 DNA. A D gene is named only where the DNA matches it firmly. Expanded clones are given a class, and other clones once, few, many or no size at all.

.,TRBV9,TRBD1,TRBJ1-4,CASSRGQGVPFKEKLFF,TGTGCCAGCAGCCGGGGACAGGGGGTGCCGTTTAAGGAAAAACTGTTTTTT
.,TRBV6-4,.,TRBJ2-1,CASSEQGMGNEQFF,TGTGCCAGCAGTGAACAGGGTATGGGGAATGAGCAGTTCTTC
few,TRBV30,TRBD2,TRBJ2-3,CAQTSGRTDTQYF,TGTGCCCAGACTAGCGGGCGCACAGATACGCAGTATTTT
.,TRBV18,TRBD1,TRBJ1-3,CASSAGTARNTIYF,TGTGCCAGCTCAGCCGGGACAGCACGAAACACCATATATTTT
.,TRBV2,.,TRBJ1-2,CASSGSGGDYGYTF,TGTGCCAGCAGTGGCTCGGGGGGAGACTATGGCTACACCTTC
.,TRBV7-9,.,TRBJ2-3,CASSPGEVGTQYF,TGTGCCAGCAGCCCGGGGGAAGTTGGTACGCAGTATTTT
few,TRBV6-5,.,TRBJ1-2,CASSPSRRTHGYTF,TGTGCCAGCAGTCCGTCCCGACGGACTCATGGCTACACCTTC
.,TRBV11-2,.,TRBJ1-2,CASSLEHANYGYTF,TGTGCCAGCAGCTTAGAACACGCTAACTATGGCTACACCTTC
.,TRBV3-1/TRBV3-2,.,TRBJ1-1,CASSQDPTGSTEAFF,TGTGCCAGCAGCCAAGATCCTACAGGGAGCACTGAAGCTTTCTTT
.,TRBV6-4,.,TRBJ2-1,CASSDTYNEQFF,TGTGCCAGCAGCGACACTTACAATGAGCAGTTCTTC
.,TRBV5-4,TRBD2,TRBJ2-1,CASSLGGSSYNEQFF,TGTGCCAGCAGCCTGGGCGGGAGCTCCTACAATGAGCAGTTCTTC
.,TRBV2,.,TRBJ1-2,CASTSQIGYGYTF,TGTGCCAGCACATCACAGATCGGCTATGGCTACACCTTC
.,TRBV11-2,.,TRBJ1-3,CASSSRQALSSGNTIYF,TGTGCCAGCAGCTCGCGCCAGGCCTTAAGCTCTGGAAACACCATATATTTT
.,TRBV5-1,TRBD2,TRBJ2-7,CASSRTSGGYEQYF,TGCGCCAGCAGCCGTACTAGCGGGGGATACGAGCAGTACTTC
few,TRBV24-1,TRBD1,TRBJ1-1,CATREPLQGRWEAFF,TGTGCCACCAGAGAACCTTTACAGGGGCGGTGGGAAGCTTTCTTT
.,TRBV5-8,.,TRBJ1-5,CASSLDPGNNLVQHF,TGTGCCAGCAGCTTGGACCCAGGAAACAATTTGGTCCAGCATTTT
.,TRBV6-5,TRBD1,TRBJ1-6,CASRLLGQYNSPLHF,TGTGCCAGCAGGTTACTGGGACAGTATAATTCACCCCTCCACTTT
.,TRBV6-6,.,TRBJ2-7,CASGSYEQYF,TGTGCCAGCGGGAGCTACGAGCAGTACTTC
.,TRBV20-1,.,TRBJ2-7,CSASPVSSSGGAYEQYF,TGCAGTGCTAGTCCCGTTTCATCGTCTGGCGGAGCCTACGAGCAGTACTTC
.,TRBV9,TRBD1,TRBJ2-3,CASSSQSGQGSTDTQYF,TGTGCCAGCAGCTCTCAGTCGGGACAGGGAAGCACAGATACGCAGTATTTT
.,TRBV6-2/TRBV6-3,TRBD1,TRBJ1-1,CASSKKGQVGFRAFF,TGTGCCAGCAGTAAAAAAGGACAGGTTGGATTTCGTGCTTTCTTT
.,TRBV4-2,.,TRBJ1-4,CASSQEGGLRDEKLFF,TGTGCCAGCAGCCAAGAAGGTGGGCTGCGGGATGAAAAACTGTTTTTT
.,TRBV19,TRBD2,TRBJ2-3,CASSIQSGSGTDTQYF,TGTGCCAGTAGTATCCAAAGCGGGAGTGGTACAGATACGCAGTATTTT
.,TRBV18,.,TRBJ1-2,CASSPTNIGGDGYTF,TGTGCCAGCTCACCAACAAACATTGGAGGGGATGGCTACACCTTC
.,TRBV20-1,TRBD2,TRBJ2-7,CSASPSGVYEQYF,TGCAGTGCTAGTCCTAGCGGGGTGTACGAGCAGTACTTC
.,TRBV15,.,TRBJ1-1,CATSSNMNTEAFF,TGTGCCACCAGCAGTAATATGAACACTGAAGCTTTCTTT
.,TRBV5-1,TRBD2,TRBJ2-1,CASSLGTSGTNEQFF,TGCGCCAGCAGCTTGGGGACTAGCGGGACCAATGAGCAGTTCTTC
few,TRBV6-4,TRBD2,TRBJ2-7,CASSEGPGGSYEQYF,TGTGCCAGCAGTGAAGGTCCGGGAGGGAGTTACGAGCAGTACTTC
.,TRBV7-9,TRBD1,TRBJ1-4,CASSLATGAGEKLFF,TGTGCCAGCAGCTTGGCGACAGGGGCCGGTGAAAAACTGTTTTTT
.,TRBV4-1,.,TRBJ2-3,CASSQATVDTQYF,TGCGCCAGCAGCCAAGCCACTGTGGATACGCAGTATTTT
once,TRBV5-1,TRBD1,TRBJ1-1,CASSLVTGGAFF,TGCGCCAGCAGCTTGGTTACAGGGGGAGCTTTCTTT
once,TRBV3-1/TRBV3-2,TRBD2,TRBJ2-5,CASSHGLAGETQYF,TGTGCCAGCAGCCATGGACTAGCGGGAGAGACCCAGTACTTC
.,TRBV15,.,TRBJ2-1,CATSGQLTYNEQFF,TGTGCCACCAGCGGACAGCTAACCTACAATGAGCAGTTCTTC
.,TRBV10-3,TRBD2,TRBJ2-5,CAITYRGGTQETQYF,TGTGCCATCACGTACCGCGGGGGGACGCAAGAGACCCAGTACTTC
.,TRBV11-2,.,TRBJ1-3,CASSLEIRTFSGNTIYF,TGTGCCAGCAGCTTAGAAATTAGGACATTCTCTGGAAACACCATATATTTT
.,TRBV7-7,TRBD2,TRBJ2-1,CASRSPGLVPNEQFF,TGTGCTAGCAGATCCCCGGGACTAGTCCCCAATGAGCAGTTCTTC
once,TRBV5-1,.,TRBJ1-2,CASSPDPQTRGDGYTF,TGCGCCAGCAGCCCCGACCCGCAGACCCGGGGAGATGGCTACACCTTC
.,TRBV7-2,.,TRBJ2-3,CASSLERGDTQYF,TGTGCCAGCAGCTTAGAACGAGGGGATACGCAGTATTTT
.,TRBV11-2,.,TRBJ2-2,CASKGDHTSGELFF,TGTGCCAGCAAGGGGGACCACACTTCCGGGGAGCTGTTTTTT
few,TRBV2,TRBD1,TRBJ1-4,CASRDRGRVEEKLFF,TGTGCCAGCAGGGACAGGGGGCGCGTGGAGGAAAAACTGTTTTTT
.,TRBV7-2,.,TRBJ2-1,CASSLGGGLAMNEQFF,TGTGCCAGCAGCTTAGGGGGGGGGCTAGCGATGAATGAGCAGTTCTTC
.,TRBV19,TRBD1,TRBJ2-6,CASSTSGTGPPSGANVLTF,TGTGCCAGTAGTACTTCCGGGACAGGGCCTCCCTCTGGGGCCAACGTCCTGACTTTC